Shown below are 11 T cell receptor beta chains from a single sample sequenced in a study of blood T cell repertoires in COVID-19. Some clones are missing from TCRdb's copy, which holds only in-frame ones; the method was immunoSEQ multiplex PCR. The sample lists around 270,000 clones; about four fifths were seen once. Sequenced sample: peripheral blood. The receptors derive from an older person with COVID-19, enrolled during active disease.

The rearrangement uses TRBV5-1 and TRBJ2-7; 7 bases agree with TRBD2. Germline V gene sequence: CDR1 SGHRS, CDR2 YFSETQ. The CDR3 is 15 residues long. V gave up 0 bases and J gave up 0 bases; unmatched junction bases: 3. The CDR3 loop reads CASSLAAGASYEQYF. CDR3 DNA sequence: TGCGCCAGCAGCTTGGCTGCGGGAGCCTCCTACGAGCAGTACTTC.

This clone was counted only a few times. The rearrangement links TRBV19 to TRBJ1-2; D remains unclear. Germline values: CDR1 LNHDA, CDR2 SQIVND (reference sequence). The CDR3 sequence is 14 residues long. V was trimmed by 3 bases and J by 8 bases, leaving 16 bases between them. CDR3 region: CASSIGRGGGGYTF. The CDR3 nucleotides are TGTGCCAGTAGTATCGGCCGAGGAGGAGGCGGCTACACCTTC.

This chain links TRBV4-1 with TRBJ1-5; D is uncertain. In germline, CDR1 is MGHRA, CDR2 YSYEKL. The CDR3 is made up of 15 amino acids. V lost 2 bases and J 0 bases, leaving 8 bases between the germline ends. CDR3 bases: TGCGCCAGCAGCCAAATCTTCGGTAGCAATCAGCCCCAGCATTTT. This translates into CASSQIFGSNQPQHF.

J is TRBJ2-4 and V is TRBV3-1 (or the pseudogene TRBV3-2); D not resolved. The CDR3 contains 13 residues. V lost 6 bases and J lost 0, with 6 bases in between. CDR1 LGHDT and CDR2 YNNKEL come from the germline V gene (reference sequence). For the CDR3, the DNA is TGTGCCAGCAGTCCTCTAGCCAAAAACATTCAGTACTTC. Its translation is CASSPLAKNIQYF.

V is TRBV6-2 or TRBV6-3 and J is TRBJ2-2, with TRBD2 matching 7 bases. CDR3 length equals 16 residues. V lost 1 base and J lost 0; bases outside the gene matches: 2. In germline, CDR1 is MNHEY, CDR2 SVGEGT. CDR3 DNA: TGTGCCAGCAGTTACTGGGGGGGACCGAACACCGGGGAGCTGTTTTTT. This sequence encodes CASSYWGGPNTGELFF.

The chain joins TRBV27 to TRBJ2-3, with a weak D call TRBD2 (7 bases). This CDR3 region has 15 residues. From germline, CDR1 is MNHEY and CDR2 SMNVEV (reference sequence). V lost 7 bases and J lost 2, with 16 bases in between. CDR3 coding DNA: TGTGCCAGCACCGGCCCCGGGGGGCCCACAGATACGCAGTATTTT. Translation: CASTGPGGPTDTQYF.

This chain connects TRBV6-1 to TRBJ1-5; tentatively, D is TRBD1 (5 bases). The CDR3 has 16 amino acids. V lost 4 bases to trimming and J lost 6 bases, with 19 bases between them. Per germline, CDR1 MNHNS and CDR2 SASEGT. The CDR3 protein is CASSALVRGGGQPQHF. The DNA of the CDR3 is TGTGCCAGCAGTGCTTTGGTCCGGGGCGGGGGTCAGCCCCAGCATTTT.

The V call is TRBV5-1, the J call TRBJ2-3, with 13 bases lining up with TRBD2. From germline, CDR1 is SGHRS and CDR2 YFSETQ. There are 20 residues in the CDR3. J was trimmed by 0 bases and V by 2 bases; bases with no gene match: 12. CDR3 region: CASSFRTSGGYRSSTDTQYF. The DNA of the CDR3 is TGCGCCAGCAGCTTCCGGACTAGCGGGGGATACCGATCTAGCACAGATACGCAGTATTTT.

V gene TRBV4-1 combines with J gene TRBJ1-4; TRBD1 matches at 10 bases. Germline values: CDR1 MGHRA, CDR2 YSYEKL. With V trimmed by 2 bases and J by 10 bases, 10 bases remained unmatched. There are 16 residues in the CDR3. CDR3 in amino acids: CASSQTPGTGDGKLFF. The CDR3, as DNA: TGCGCCAGCAGCCAAACTCCCGGGACAGGGGATGGAAAACTGTTTTTT.

The chain recombines TRBV5-4 with TRBJ2-7; tentative D call: TRBD1 (6 bases). The CDR3 sequence is 14 residues long. Germline V CDR1 and CDR2: SGHNT, YYREEE (reference sequence). V was cut by 0 bases and J by 2 bases, with 9 bases left in between. CDR3 DNA sequence: TGTGCCAGCAGCTTGGAAGGGGGAACCTACGAGCAGTACTTC. It translates to CASSLEGGTYEQYF.

This rearrangement joins TRBV6-2 or TRBV6-3 to TRBJ2-1; 9 bases align to TRBD2. This CDR3 comprises 18 residues. From germline, CDR1 is MNHEY and CDR2 SVGEGT. The trim removed 0 bases at V and 2 bases at J, leaving 8 bases unmatched. The CDR3 DNA sequence: TGTGCCAGCAGTTACTCGAGGGGGCGGGAGGGCCCCTACAATGAGCAGTTCTTC. Translation: CASSYSRGREGPYNEQFF.